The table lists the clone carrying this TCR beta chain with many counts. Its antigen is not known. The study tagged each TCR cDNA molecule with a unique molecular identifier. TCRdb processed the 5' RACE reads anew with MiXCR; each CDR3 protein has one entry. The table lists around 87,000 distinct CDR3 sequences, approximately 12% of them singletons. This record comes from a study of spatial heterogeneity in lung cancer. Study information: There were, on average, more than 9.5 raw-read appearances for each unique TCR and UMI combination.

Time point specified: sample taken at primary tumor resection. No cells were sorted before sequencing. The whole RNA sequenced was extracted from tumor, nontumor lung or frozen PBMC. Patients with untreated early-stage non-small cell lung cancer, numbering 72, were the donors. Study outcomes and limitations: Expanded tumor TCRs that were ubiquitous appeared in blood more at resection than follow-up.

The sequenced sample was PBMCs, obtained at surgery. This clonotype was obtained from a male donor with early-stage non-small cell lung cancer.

CDR3 in amino acids: CASSLADRVNEQYF. The DNA for the CDR3 is TGTGCCAGCAGTTTAGCGGACAGGGTAAACGAGCAGTACTTC. The rearrangement uses TRBV28 and TRBJ2-7; 8 bases fit TRBD1. The V and J ends lost 2 bases and 5 bases, in that order; junction bases with no gene match: 5. The germline V gene has CDR1 MDHEN and CDR2 SYDVKM. The CDR3 is 14 residues long.